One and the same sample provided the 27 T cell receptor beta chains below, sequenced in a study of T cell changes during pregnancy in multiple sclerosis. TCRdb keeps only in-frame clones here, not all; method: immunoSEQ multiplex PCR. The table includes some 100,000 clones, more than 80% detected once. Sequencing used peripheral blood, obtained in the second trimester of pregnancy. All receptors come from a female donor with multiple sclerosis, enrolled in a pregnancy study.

CDR3 DNA sequence: TGTGCCTCCGTATTAACGACAGGTCTGGGATACGAGCAGTACTTC. Translated, it gives CASVLTTGLGYEQYF. This chain joins TRBV7-9 and TRBJ2-7; tentative D call: TRBD1 (6 bases). Germline-derived CDR1 and CDR2 are SEHNR and FQNEAQ (reference sequence). CDR3 length equals 15 residues. Deletions cut 11 bases from V and 4 bases from J, with 24 bases between.

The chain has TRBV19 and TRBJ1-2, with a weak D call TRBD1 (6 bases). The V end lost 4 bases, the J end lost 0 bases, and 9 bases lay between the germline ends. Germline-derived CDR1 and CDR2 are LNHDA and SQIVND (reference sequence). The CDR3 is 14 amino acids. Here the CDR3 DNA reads TGTGCCAGTAGTAGGACAGTAACTAACTATGGCTACACCTTC. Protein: CASSRTVTNYGYTF.

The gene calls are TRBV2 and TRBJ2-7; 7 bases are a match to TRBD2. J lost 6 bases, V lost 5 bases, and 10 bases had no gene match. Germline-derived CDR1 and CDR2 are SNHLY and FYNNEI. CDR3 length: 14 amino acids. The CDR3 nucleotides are TGTGCCAGCAGTCGGCTAGCGGCCTCAGGCGAGCAGTACTTC. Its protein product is CASSRLAASGEQYF.

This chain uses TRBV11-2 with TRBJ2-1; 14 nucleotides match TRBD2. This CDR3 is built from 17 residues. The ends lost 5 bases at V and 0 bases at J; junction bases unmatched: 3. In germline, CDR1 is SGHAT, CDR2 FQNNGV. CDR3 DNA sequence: TGTGCCAGCAGCAGGGGGACTAGCGGGAGCTCCTACAATGAGCAGTTCTTC. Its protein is CASSRGTSGSSYNEQFF.

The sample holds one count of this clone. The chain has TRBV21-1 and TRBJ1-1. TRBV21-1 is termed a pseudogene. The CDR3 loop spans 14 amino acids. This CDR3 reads CASSKVYPNTEAFF. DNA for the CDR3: TGTGCCAGCAGCAAAGTGTATCCGAACACTGAAGCTTTCTTT.

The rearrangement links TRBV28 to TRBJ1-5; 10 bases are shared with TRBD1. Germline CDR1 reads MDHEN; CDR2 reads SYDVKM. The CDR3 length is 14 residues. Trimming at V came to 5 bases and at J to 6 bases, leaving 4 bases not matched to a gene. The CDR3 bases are TGTGCCAGCAGTCGGACAGGGGGATTTCAGCCCCAGCATTTT. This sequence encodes CASSRTGGFQPQHF.

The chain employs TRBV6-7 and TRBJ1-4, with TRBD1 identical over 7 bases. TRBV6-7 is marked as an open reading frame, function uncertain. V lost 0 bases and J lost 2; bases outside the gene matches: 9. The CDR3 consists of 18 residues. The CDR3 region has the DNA TGTGCCAGCAGTTACTCCCGGGGGTCGACAGGGACTAATGAAAAACTGTTTTTT. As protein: CASSYSRGSTGTNEKLFF.

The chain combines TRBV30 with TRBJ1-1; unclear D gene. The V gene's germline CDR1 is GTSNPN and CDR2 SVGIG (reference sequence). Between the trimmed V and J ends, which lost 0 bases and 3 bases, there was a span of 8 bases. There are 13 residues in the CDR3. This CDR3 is CAWSVGRDTEAFF. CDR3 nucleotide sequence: TGTGCCTGGAGTGTGGGGAGGGACACTGAAGCTTTCTTT.

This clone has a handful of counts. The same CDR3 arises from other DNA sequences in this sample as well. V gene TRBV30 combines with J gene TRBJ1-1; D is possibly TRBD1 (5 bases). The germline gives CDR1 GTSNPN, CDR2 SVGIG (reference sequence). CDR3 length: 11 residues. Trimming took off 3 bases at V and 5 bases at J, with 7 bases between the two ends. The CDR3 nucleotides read TGTGCCTGGAGAAGGGGTACTGAAGCTTTCTTT. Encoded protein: CAWRRGTEAFF.

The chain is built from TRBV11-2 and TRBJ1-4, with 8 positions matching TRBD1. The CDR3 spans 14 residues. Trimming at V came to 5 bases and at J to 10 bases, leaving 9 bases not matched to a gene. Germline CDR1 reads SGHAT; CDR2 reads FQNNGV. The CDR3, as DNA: TGTGCCAGCAGCCGGACAGGGATTGGCGGAAAACTGTTTTTT. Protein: CASSRTGIGGKLFF.

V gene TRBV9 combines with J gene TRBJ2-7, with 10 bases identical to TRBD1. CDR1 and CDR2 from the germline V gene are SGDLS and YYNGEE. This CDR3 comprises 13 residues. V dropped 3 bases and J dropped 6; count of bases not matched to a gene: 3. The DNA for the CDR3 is TGTGCCAGCAGCGAGGGACAGGGGATCGAGCAGTACTTC. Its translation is CASSEGQGIEQYF. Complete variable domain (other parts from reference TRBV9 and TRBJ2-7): DSGVTQTPKHLITATGQRVTLRCSPRSGDLSVYWYQQSLDQGLQFLIQYYNGEERAKGNILERFSAQQFPDLHSELNLSSLELGDSALYFCASSEGQGIEQYFGPGTRLTVT.

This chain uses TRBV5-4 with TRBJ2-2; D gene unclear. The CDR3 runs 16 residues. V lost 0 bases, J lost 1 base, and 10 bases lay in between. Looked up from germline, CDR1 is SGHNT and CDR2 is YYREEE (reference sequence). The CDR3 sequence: CASSLGAQMNTGELFF. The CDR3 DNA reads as TGTGCCAGCAGCTTGGGGGCCCAGATGAACACCGGGGAGCTGTTTTTT.

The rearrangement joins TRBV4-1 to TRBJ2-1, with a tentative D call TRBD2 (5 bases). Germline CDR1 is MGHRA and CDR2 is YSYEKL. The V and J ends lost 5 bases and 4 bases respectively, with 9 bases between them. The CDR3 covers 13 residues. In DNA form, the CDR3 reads TGCGCCAGCAGCGTCGGGGTATACAATGAGCAGTTCTTC. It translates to CASSVGVYNEQFF.

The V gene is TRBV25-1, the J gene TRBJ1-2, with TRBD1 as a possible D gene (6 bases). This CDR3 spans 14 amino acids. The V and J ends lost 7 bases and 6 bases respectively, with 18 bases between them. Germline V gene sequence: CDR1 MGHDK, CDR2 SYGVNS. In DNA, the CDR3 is TGTGCCAGCACCCCGACAGGTCTAAGGGATGGCTACACCTTC. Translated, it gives CASTPTGLRDGYTF.

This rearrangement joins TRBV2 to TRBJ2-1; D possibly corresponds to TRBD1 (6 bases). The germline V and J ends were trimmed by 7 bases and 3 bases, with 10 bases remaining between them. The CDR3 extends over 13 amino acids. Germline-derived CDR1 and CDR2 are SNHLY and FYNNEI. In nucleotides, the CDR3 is TGTGCCAGCACCTGGGACAACTACAATGAGCAGTTCTTC. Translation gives CASTWDNYNEQFF.

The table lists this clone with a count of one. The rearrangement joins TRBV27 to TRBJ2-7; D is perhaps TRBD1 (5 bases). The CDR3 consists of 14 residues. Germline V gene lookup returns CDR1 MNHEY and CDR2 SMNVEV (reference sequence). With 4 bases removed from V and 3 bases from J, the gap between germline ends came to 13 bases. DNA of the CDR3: TGTGCCAGCAGTTCTAGGACACTCCGCTACGAGCAGTACTTC. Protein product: CASSSRTLRYEQYF.

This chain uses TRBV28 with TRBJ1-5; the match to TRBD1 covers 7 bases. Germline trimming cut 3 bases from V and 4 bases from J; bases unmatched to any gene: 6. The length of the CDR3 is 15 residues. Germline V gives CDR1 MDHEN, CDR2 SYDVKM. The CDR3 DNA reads TGTGCCAGCAGTTTCCTTGACAGGGAAAATCAGCCCCAGCATTTT. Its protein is CASSFLDRENQPQHF.

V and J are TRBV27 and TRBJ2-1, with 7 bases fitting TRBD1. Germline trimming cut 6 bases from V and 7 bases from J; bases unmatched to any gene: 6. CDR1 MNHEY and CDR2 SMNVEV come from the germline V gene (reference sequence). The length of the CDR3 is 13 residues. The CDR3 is CASRKTGMNEQFF. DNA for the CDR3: TGTGCCAGCAGAAAGACAGGGATGAATGAGCAGTTCTTC.

The CDR3 reads CASSQLAGDSYEQYF. The CDR3 DNA is TGCGCCAGCAGCCAGTTAGCGGGGGACTCCTACGAGCAGTACTTC. The V gene is TRBV4-1, the J gene TRBJ2-7, with TRBD2 identical over 9 bases. CDR1 is MGHRA, CDR2 YSYEKL, per germline. CDR3 length: 15 residues. V was clipped by 3 bases and J by 0 bases; unmatched bases: 3.

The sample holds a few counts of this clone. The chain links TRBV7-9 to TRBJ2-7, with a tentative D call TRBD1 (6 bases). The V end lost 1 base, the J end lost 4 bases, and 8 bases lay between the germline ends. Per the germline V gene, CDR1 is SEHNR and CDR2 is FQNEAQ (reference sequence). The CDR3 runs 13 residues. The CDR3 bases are TGTGCCAGCAGCTTAGGGACAGAATACGAGCAGTACTTC. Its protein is CASSLGTEYEQYF. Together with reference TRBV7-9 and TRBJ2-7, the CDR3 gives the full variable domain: DTGVSQNPRHKITKRGQNVTFRCDPISEHNRLYWYRQTLGQGPEFLTYFQNEAQLEKSRLLSDRFSAERPKGSFSTLEIQRTEQGDSAMYLCASSLGTEYEQYFGPGTRLTVT.

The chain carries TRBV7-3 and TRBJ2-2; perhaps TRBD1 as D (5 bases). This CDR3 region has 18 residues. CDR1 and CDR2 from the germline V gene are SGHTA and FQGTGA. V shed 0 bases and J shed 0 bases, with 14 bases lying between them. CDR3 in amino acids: CASSLTGSGLSNTGELFF. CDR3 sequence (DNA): TGTGCCAGCAGCTTAACGGGGTCAGGGCTCTCGAACACCGGGGAGCTGTTTTTT.

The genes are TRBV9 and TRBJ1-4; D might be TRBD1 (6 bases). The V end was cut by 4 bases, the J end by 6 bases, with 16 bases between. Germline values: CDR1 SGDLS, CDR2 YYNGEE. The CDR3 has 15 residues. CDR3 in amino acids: CASSPEQGSHEKLFF. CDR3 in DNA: TGTGCCAGCAGCCCAGAGCAGGGGTCCCATGAAAAACTGTTTTTT.

CDR3 in amino acids: CASHRQGSQPQHF. The CDR3, as DNA: TGTGCCAGCCATAGACAGGGGAGTCAGCCCCAGCATTTT. This chain connects TRBV5-6 to TRBJ1-5, with 8 bases lining up with TRBD1. With 7 bases clipped from V and 6 bases from J, the junction kept 6 bases outside the gene matches. The CDR3 totals 13 residues. Per germline, CDR1 SGHDT and CDR2 YYEEEE. The full variable domain, completed using reference TRBV5-6 and TRBJ1-5, is DAGVTQSPTHLIKTRGQQVTLRCSPKSGHDTVSWYQQALGQGPQFIFQYYEEEERQRGNFPDRFSGHQFPNYSSELNVNALLLGDSALYLCASHRQGSQPQHFGDGTRLSIL.

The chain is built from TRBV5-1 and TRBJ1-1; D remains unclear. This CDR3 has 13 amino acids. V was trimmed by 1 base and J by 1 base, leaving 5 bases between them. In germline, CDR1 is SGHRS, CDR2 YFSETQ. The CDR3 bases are TGCGCCAGCAGCTTGTTTAGGAACACTGAAGCTTTCTTT. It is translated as CASSLFRNTEAFF.

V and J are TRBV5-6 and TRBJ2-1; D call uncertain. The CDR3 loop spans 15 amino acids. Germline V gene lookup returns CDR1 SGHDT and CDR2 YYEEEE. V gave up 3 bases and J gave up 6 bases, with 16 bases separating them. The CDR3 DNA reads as TGTGCCAGCAGCTACGTGGTTAGCCTTGGCAATGAGCAGTTCTTC. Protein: CASSYVVSLGNEQFF.

CDR3 DNA sequence: TGTGCCAGCAGTTTACTAGCGGGGCGGGTGGGAGGCAATGAGCAGTTCTTC. Its translation is CASSLLAGRVGGNEQFF. The chain has TRBV27 and TRBJ2-1; TRBD2 agrees at 9 bases. Germline loops: CDR1 MNHEY, CDR2 SMNVEV (reference sequence). With V trimmed by 2 bases and J by 6 bases, 11 bases remained unmatched. The CDR3 is 17 amino acids.

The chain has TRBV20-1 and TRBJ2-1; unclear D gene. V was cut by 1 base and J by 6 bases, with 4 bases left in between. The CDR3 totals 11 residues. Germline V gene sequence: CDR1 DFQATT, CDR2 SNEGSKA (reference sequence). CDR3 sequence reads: CSARAFNEQFF. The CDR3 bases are TGCAGTGCTAGAGCTTTCAATGAGCAGTTCTTC.